This T cell receptor (beta chain) was observed in a study of T cells in Graves' hyperthyroidism and ophthalmopathy. Germline CDR1 and CDR2: DFQATT and SNEGSKA (reference sequence). The CDR3 runs 13 residues. What was amplified from RNA transcripts were TCR beta CDR3 regions. With the HTBI primer set, the TCR CDR3 went through a first round of RT-PCR. TCRdb passed the multiplex PCR reads through MiXCR, listing each CDR3 protein once. The sample records approximately 530,000 distinct CDR3 sequences, around 15% being singletons. This clonotype has just a few counts. One junction end disagrees with the germline gene, perhaps due to a read error.

The source material was blood. The rearrangement links TRBV20-1 to TRBJ1-1, with no clear D. The TCR comes from a woman aged 18-29 years with Graves' hyperthyroidism. CDR3 in amino acids: CSARGPKFIEASF. The DNA of the CDR3 is TGCAGTGCTAGAGGGCCTAAATTTATAGAAGCTTCCTTT.